This TCR beta chain was recovered during a study of siplizumab effects on memory and regulatory T cells. Germline V gene data show CDR1 as SGHTA and CDR2 as FQGNSA. Trimming at V came to 5 bases and at J to 7 bases, leaving 4 bases not matched to a gene. The CDR3 covers 14 residues. Method: immunoSEQ multiplex PCR; TCRdb's copy keeps in-frame clones and lacks some. Here the sample spans fewer than 130,000 clones, roughly 89% being singletons. On this clone: Its antigen is as yet unknown.

Overall study results and limits: Alloreactive sequences traceable to unstimulated CD4+ memory cells were significantly reduced by siplizumab.

The chain recombines TRBV7-2 with TRBJ1-6, with 8 bases lining up with TRBD1. The TCR was taken from a human donor in good health. The sample consisted of CD4+ T cells sorted from blood. DNA of the CDR3: TGTGCCAGCAGCCTAAGGACAGGGAATTCACCCCTCCACTTT. This translates into CASSLRTGNSPLHF.